The 23 T cell receptor beta chains listed next were all sequenced from one sample in a study of spatial heterogeneity in lung cancer. Described time point: blood at routine non-recurrence follow-up after resection. TCRdb processed the 5' RACE reads anew with MiXCR; each CDR3 protein has one entry. The sample lists 40,000 to 50,000 distinct CDR3 sequences; roughly a tenth were seen once. Sequences were derived from PBMCs, sampled at follow-up. The receptor set was obtained from a female donor with early-stage non-small cell lung cancer.

Worth noting for this clonotype: The CDR3 carries no conserved terminal phenylalanine or tryptophan, so it likely arises from a read error. This sequence joins TRBV28 and TRBJ1-2, with D possibly matching TRBD1 (6 bases). Germline V gene lookup returns CDR1 MDHEN and CDR2 SYDVKM. The CDR3 has 14 amino acids. V was shortened by 4 bases and J by 0 bases, with 9 bases between the two germline ends. For the CDR3, the DNA is TGTGCCAGCAGTTCCAGGGGATCTAACTATGGCTACACCTCC. This gives the protein CASSSRGSNYGYTS.

The CDR3 coding sequence is TGTGCCAGCAGCCCTAGCAGACAGCAGTCCTACGAGCAGTACTTC. This sequence encodes CASSPSRQQSYEQYF. The rearrangement links TRBV7-9 to TRBJ2-7; D might be TRBD1 or TRBD2, each matching 5 bases. V shed 5 bases and J shed 1 base, with 15 bases lying between them. Germline CDR1 SEHNR, CDR2 FQNEAQ (reference sequence). CDR3 length equals 15 residues.

This clonotype ranks as medium-sized. The chain uses TRBV6-5 and TRBJ2-7, with no clear D. V gave up 0 bases and J gave up 2 bases, with 11 bases separating them. Germline V CDR1 and CDR2: MNHEY, SVGAGI. The CDR3 contains 15 residues. The chain's CDR3 is CASSYSPDGPYEQYF. The CDR3 DNA reads as TGTGCCAGCAGTTACTCTCCGGACGGGCCCTACGAGCAGTACTTC.

In its sample, this clonotype ranks as medium-sized (0.01 to 0.1%). The rearrangement uses TRBV9 and TRBJ1-3; possible D gene TRBD1, 6 bases. Germline CDR1 reads SGDLS; CDR2 reads YYNGEE. V was clipped by 2 bases and J by 1 base, with 13 bases between them. The CDR3 covers 16 residues. The CDR3 here is CASSVSTGRSGNTIYF. The CDR3 DNA reads as TGTGCCAGCAGCGTTTCGACAGGAAGGTCTGGAAACACCATATATTTT.

This clonotype was seen a few times. The V call is TRBV10-3, the J call TRBJ1-1; 8 bases line up with TRBD1. CDR1 is ENHRY, CDR2 SYGVKD, per germline. The ends lost 7 bases at V and 7 bases at J; junction bases unmatched: 8. This CDR3 spans 13 amino acids. For the CDR3, the DNA is TGTGCCATCACCCCTTCGGGACAGGTTGAAGCTTTCTTT. As protein: CAITPSGQVEAFF.

Ten or more counts support this clonotype. This chain uses TRBV29-1 with TRBJ1-2; TRBD1 is a possible D gene (6 bases). Germline lookup yields CDR1 SQVTM and CDR2 ANQGSEA. The CDR3 has 13 amino acids. Trimming stripped 6 bases from V and 5 bases from J, with 16 bases between. CDR3 sequence (DNA): TGCAGCGTGACGGGGGCAGTAAATTATGGCTACACCTTC. It specifies CSVTGAVNYGYTF.

The chain has TRBV9 and TRBJ2-3, with 12 bases identical to TRBD2. The CDR3 is 16 amino acids. Germline trimming cut 4 bases from V and 5 bases from J; bases unmatched to any gene: 8. Germline V gene lookup returns CDR1 SGDLS and CDR2 YYNGEE. The CDR3 DNA reads as TGTGCCAGCAGCCCCCCTAGCGGGGGGGCCAAAGATACGCAGTATTTT. Its translation is CASSPPSGGAKDTQYF.

The chain combines TRBV5-6 with TRBJ2-7; D gene ambiguous. Trimming cost V 0 bases and J 2 bases, with 9 bases left between them. CDR3 length: 14 residues. Germline V lookup: CDR1 SGHDT, CDR2 YYEEEE. The CDR3 loop reads CASSLGEFPYEQYF. Here the CDR3 DNA reads TGTGCCAGCAGCTTGGGTGAGTTTCCCTACGAGCAGTACTTC.

The rearrangement joins TRBV4-3 to TRBJ2-7; D is unclear. V dropped 1 base and J dropped 0 bases, with 4 bases sitting between them. The germline CDR1 and CDR2 sequences are LGHNA and YSLEER. The CDR3 spans 13 residues. CDR3 amino acids: CASSQGPSYEQYF. The CDR3 DNA sequence: TGCGCCAGCAGCCAAGGGCCCTCCTACGAGCAGTACTTC.

This clonotype was detected ten times or more. CDR3 protein: CASRAQGAGEKLFF. In nucleotides, the CDR3 is TGTGCCAGCAGGGCACAGGGGGCGGGAGAAAAACTGTTTTTT. The chain combines TRBV12-3 or TRBV12-4 with TRBJ1-4; 9 nucleotides align to TRBD1. The V gene end was trimmed by 6 bases and the J gene end by 8 bases; junction bases not matched to a gene: 7. The CDR3 contains 14 residues.

V is TRBV2 and J is TRBJ2-4, with a possible D match to TRBD2 (6 bases). Looked up from germline, CDR1 is SNHLY and CDR2 is FYNNEI. Trimming cost V 8 bases and J 1 base, with 9 bases left between them. This CDR3 spans 13 amino acids. Here the CDR3 reads CASWGVAKNIQYF. For the CDR3, the DNA is TGTGCCAGCTGGGGGGTTGCCAAAAACATTCAGTACTTC.

With respect to this clonotype: The junction differs from germline at one of its ends, possibly a read error. This chain uses TRBV12-3 or TRBV12-4 with TRBJ2-5, with 12 bases fitting TRBD2. CDR3 size: 12 residues. The CDR3: CASSLAGGAQYF. The CDR3 DNA sequence: TGTGCCAGCAGTCTAGCGGGGGGGGCCCAGTACTTC.

The chain uses TRBV25-1 and TRBJ1-2, with 11 bases lining up with TRBD1. Germline V gene data show CDR1 as MGHDK and CDR2 as SYGVNS. The CDR3 extends over 12 amino acids. Trimming cost V 6 bases and J 10 bases; bases outside gene matches: 4. CDR3 DNA sequence: TGTGCCAGCAGAGGACAGGGGGCTACCTACACCTTC. Protein: CASRGQGATYTF.

This clonotype was observed at least ten times. The chain combines TRBV12-3 or TRBV12-4 with TRBJ1-4; TRBD1 is a possible D gene (5 bases). Trimming removed 7 bases from V and 7 bases from J, with 22 bases in between. The CDR3 has 16 amino acids. CDR3 DNA: TGTGCCAGCATTCTTGGATGGCGGGGGGGTGGTGAAAAACTGTTTTTT. It translates to CASILGWRGGGEKLFF.

The chain joins TRBV7-9 to TRBJ2-6, with a tentative D call TRBD1 (6 bases). In germline, CDR1 is SEHNR, CDR2 FQNEAQ (reference sequence). Trimming pared 5 bases from V and 7 bases from J, leaving 12 bases between. The CDR3 loop spans 14 amino acids. CDR3 bases: TGTGCCAGCAGCCCTTCAGGGGAAGCCAACGTCCTGACTTTC. This sequence encodes CASSPSGEANVLTF.

This clonotype appeared many times. The V and J genes are TRBV28 and TRBJ2-7; D is perhaps TRBD2 (6 bases). This CDR3 region has 14 residues. CDR1 and CDR2 (germline): MDHEN, SYDVKM. V lost 6 bases, J lost 1 base, and 13 bases lay in between. The CDR3 region is CASSPSGGSYEQYF. The CDR3 DNA reads TGTGCCAGCAGCCCGAGTGGGGGGTCCTACGAGCAGTACTTC. Looking up the rest from reference TRBV28 and TRBJ2-7 gives the full variable domain: DVKVTQSSRYLVKRTGEKVFLECVQDMDHENMFWYRQDPGLGLRLIYFSYDVKMKEKGDIPEGYSVSREKKERFSLILESASTNQTSMYLCASSPSGGSYEQYFGPGTRLTVT.

This clonotype was detected ten times or more. The chain recombines TRBV5-1 with TRBJ2-3, with 10 bases matching TRBD1. Germline V gene lookup returns CDR1 SGHRS and CDR2 YFSETQ. CDR3 size: 16 residues. V was pared by 0 bases and J by 4 bases, with 5 bases of the junction left unmatched. For the CDR3, the DNA is TGCGCCAGCAGCTTGGATGGGACAGGGGTTTCAGATACGCAGTATTTT. It yields the protein CASSLDGTGVSDTQYF.

This clonotype was seen only a few times. The V call is TRBV6-2 or TRBV6-3, the J call TRBJ1-3; no reliable D call. Between the trimmed V and J ends, which lost 4 bases and 1 base, there was a span of 8 bases. There are 14 residues in the CDR3. The germline V gene has CDR1 MNHEY and CDR2 SVGEGT. The DNA for the CDR3 is TGTGCCAGCAGTTTGCCGGGTTCTGGAAACACCATATATTTT. Amino acid sequence: CASSLPGSGNTIYF.

This clonotype appeared many times. V usage is TRBV7-2 and J usage is TRBJ1-4; tentative D call: TRBD1 (6 bases). Per germline, CDR1 SGHTA and CDR2 FQGNSA. The CDR3 contains 15 residues. Trimming shortened V by 6 bases and J by 8 bases, and 19 bases separated the two germline ends. The CDR3 DNA is TGTGCCAGCAGAACCGGGGGCCCGTCGGGCGAAAAACTGTTTTTT. This translates into CASRTGGPSGEKLFF. Full variable domain (remainder filled in from reference TRBV7-2 and TRBJ1-4): GAGVSQSPSNKVTEKGKDVELRCDPISGHTALYWYRQSLGQGLEFLIYFQGNSAPDKSGLPSDRFSAERTGGSVSTLTIQRTQQEDSAVYLCASRTGGPSGEKLFFGSGTQLSVL.

The V gene is TRBV5-6, the J gene TRBJ2-2, with unresolved D. Germline CDR1 reads SGHDT; CDR2 reads YYEEEE. V was trimmed by 3 bases and J by 4 bases, leaving 7 bases between them. The CDR3 sequence is 13 residues long. The CDR3 DNA follows: TGTGCCAGCAGCTCCGGTGGCACCGGGGAGCTGTTTTTT. Its translation is CASSSGGTGELFF.

This clonotype showed up many times. CDR3 in DNA: TGCAGTGCTAGAGATCTGGGCAGGGAGGTTGGTGGCTACACCTTC. It is translated as CSARDLGREVGGYTF. The J gene is TRBJ1-2, the V gene TRBV20-1; D might be TRBD1 (5 bases). CDR1 is DFQATT and CDR2 is SNEGSKA in the germline V gene (reference sequence). The germline V and J ends were trimmed by 0 bases and 7 bases, with 18 bases remaining between them. This CDR3 has 15 residues.

This clonotype was seen more than once but under ten times. The chain uses TRBV19 and TRBJ1-2; weak D call: TRBD1 (6 bases). Germline CDR1 is LNHDA and CDR2 is SQIVND (reference sequence). The length of the CDR3 is 13 residues. V lost 11 bases and J 0 bases, leaving 13 bases between the germline ends. This chain's CDR3 is CAGGGAPNYGYTF. CDR3 coding DNA: TGTGCCGGGGGCGGGGCCCCTAACTATGGCTACACCTTC. Full variable domain (rest looked up from reference TRBV19 and TRBJ1-2): DGGITQSPKYLFRKEGQNVTLSCEQNLNHDAMYWYRQDPGQGLRLIYYSQIVNDFQKGDIAEGYSVSREKKESFPLTVTSAQKNPTAFYLCAGGGAPNYGYTFGSGTRLTVV.

The V call is TRBV15, the J call TRBJ2-2; the D is unclear. Trimming removed 9 bases at V and 2 bases at J, with 7 bases between. This CDR3 comprises 12 residues. CDR1 and CDR2 (germline): LNHNV, YYDKDF (reference sequence). The DNA of the CDR3 is TGTGCCACGGGTCCTAACACCGGGGAGCTGTTTTTT. It specifies CATGPNTGELFF.